Reported below is one TCR beta chain. This sample is part of a study of OX40 agonist ivuxolimab in advanced cancers. The CDR3 contains 15 residues. The V gene lost 2 bases and the J gene lost 7 bases, with 15 bases spanning the gap. CDR1 and CDR2 from the germline V gene are SGHNT and YENEEA. Clones were read by immunoSEQ multiplex PCR, and TCRdb kept only the in-frame ones, dropping some. The profile covers roughly 90,000 clones, with approximately 91% appearing a single time and around 0.33% taken by the ten largest. Anyone with autoimmune disease history or systemic immunosuppression was excluded. On cycle 4 day 1 and cycle 7 day 1, as well as at baseline, blood was sampled.

Sequences were derived from CD4+ or CD8+ T cells sorted from blood, sampled in a trial of the OX40 agonist ivuxolimab. The chain recombines TRBV11-3 with TRBJ2-1, with TRBD2 as a possible D gene (6 bases). This receptor was identified in an adult with an advanced solid tumor such as melanoma, head and neck, liver or kidney cancer. The CDR3 spells CASSLREAGGNEQFF. The DNA of the CDR3 is TGTGCCAGCAGCTTAAGGGAGGCCGGAGGGAATGAGCAGTTCTTC. The whole variable domain, remainder taken from reference TRBV11-3 and TRBJ2-1, is EAGVVQSPRYKIIEKKQPVAFWCNPISGHNTLYWYLQNLGQGPELLIRYENEEAVDDSQLPKDRFSAERLKGVDSTLKIQPAELGDSAVYLCASSLREAGGNEQFFGPGTRLTVL.